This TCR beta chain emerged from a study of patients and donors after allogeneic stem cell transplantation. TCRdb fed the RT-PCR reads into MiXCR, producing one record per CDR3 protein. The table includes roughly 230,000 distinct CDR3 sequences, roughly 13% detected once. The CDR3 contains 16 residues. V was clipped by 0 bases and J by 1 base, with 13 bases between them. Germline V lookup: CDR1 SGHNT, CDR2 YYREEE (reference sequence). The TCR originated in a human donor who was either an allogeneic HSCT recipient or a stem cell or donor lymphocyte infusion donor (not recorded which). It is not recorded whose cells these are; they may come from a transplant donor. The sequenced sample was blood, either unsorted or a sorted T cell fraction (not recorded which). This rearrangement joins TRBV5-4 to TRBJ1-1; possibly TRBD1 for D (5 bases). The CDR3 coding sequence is TGTGCCAGCAGCTTGGGAAGGGGCCCGCGGAACACTGAAGCTTTCTTT. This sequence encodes CASSLGRGPRNTEAFF. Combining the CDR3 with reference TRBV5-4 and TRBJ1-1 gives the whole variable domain ETGVTQSPTHLIKTRGQQVTLRCSSQSGHNTVSWYQQALGQGPQFIFQYYREEENGRGNFPPRFSGLQFPNYSSELNVNALELDDSALYLCASSLGRGPRNTEAFFGQGTRLTVV.